These 32 T cell receptor beta chains came from one sample sequenced in a study of blood T cell repertoires in COVID-19. Measured with immunoSEQ multiplex PCR; TCRdb has only the in-frame clones, and not every one. The table shows roughly 200,000 clones, with 85% to 90% occurring only once. Sequenced: peripheral blood. The receptors shown here come from a woman aged 25-40 years with active or convalescent COVID-19.

The rearrangement links TRBV2 to TRBJ2-3; the match to TRBD2 covers 10 bases. Germline V CDR1 and CDR2: SNHLY, FYNNEI. The V segment lost 8 bases and the J segment 0 bases; nucleotides outside the gene matches: 5. The length of the CDR3 is 15 residues. The CDR3 DNA follows: TGTGCCAGCGGGGGACTAGCGAGTAGCACAGATACGCAGTATTTT. Protein product: CASGGLASSTDTQYF.

The rearrangement joins TRBV6-1 to TRBJ1-4; D not certain. V lost 2 bases to trimming and J lost 0 bases, with 10 bases between them. Germline V gene lookup returns CDR1 MNHNS and CDR2 SASEGT. The CDR3 sequence is 16 residues long. CDR3 sequence (DNA): TGTGCCAGCAGTGAAAGCCGAACTGCAACTAATGAAAAACTGTTTTTT. Amino acid sequence: CASSESRTATNEKLFF.

The rearrangement links TRBV7-9 to TRBJ2-7, with D perhaps matching TRBD2 (6 bases). CDR3 length: 16 amino acids. Germline lookup yields CDR1 SEHNR and CDR2 FQNEAQ (reference sequence). V lost 1 base, J lost 2 bases, and 15 bases lay in between. DNA for the CDR3: TGTGCCAGCAGCTTAGTGACAGAGTGGACTACCTACGAGCAGTACTTC. Protein sequence: CASSLVTEWTTYEQYF.

This sequence joins TRBV21-1 and TRBJ2-3; the listed D gene, TRBD1, was not tested against the DNA. TRBV21-1 is annotated as a pseudogene. The CDR3 runs to 15 residues. The CDR3 region has the DNA TGTGCCAGCACCCCCCCCGGACAGCGCACAGATACGCAGTATTTT. This gives the protein CASTPPGQRTDTQYF.

The V and J genes are TRBV6-1 and TRBJ1-5, with 7 positions matching TRBD1. CDR3 size: 15 residues. Per the germline V gene, CDR1 is MNHNS and CDR2 is SASEGT. V was clipped by 3 bases and J by 3 bases; unmatched bases: 5. CDR3 sequence (DNA): TGTGCCAGCAGTGACGGACAGGCTCCCAATCAGCCCCAGCATTTT. It is translated as CASSDGQAPNQPQHF.

V usage is TRBV11-2 and J usage is TRBJ1-3, with D possibly matching TRBD1 (6 bases). The CDR3 is made up of 15 amino acids. V lost 2 bases and J 0 bases, leaving 8 bases between the germline ends. Germline V gene data show CDR1 as SGHAT and CDR2 as FQNNGV. CDR3 DNA: TGTGCCAGCAGCTTAAGGGGGATCTCTGGAAACACCATATATTTT. As protein: CASSLRGISGNTIYF.

The V call is TRBV5-4, the J call TRBJ1-3; a possible D gene is TRBD1 (6 bases). V lost 3 bases and J 0 bases, leaving 13 bases between the germline ends. The germline V gene encodes CDR1 SGHNT and CDR2 YYREEE (reference sequence). The CDR3 totals 16 residues. This CDR3 reads CASSYTLDSSGNTIYF. For the CDR3, the DNA is TGTGCCAGCAGCTACACATTGGACAGCTCTGGAAACACCATATATTTT.

V usage is TRBV19 and J usage is TRBJ2-1; TRBD1 agrees at 7 bases. The CDR3 contains 14 residues. Germline V CDR1 and CDR2: LNHDA, SQIVND (reference sequence). The V gene end was trimmed by 5 bases and the J gene end by 3 bases; junction bases not matched to a gene: 4. This chain's CDR3 is CASSPGTDYNEQFF. Here the CDR3 DNA reads TGTGCCAGTAGTCCAGGGACAGACTACAATGAGCAGTTCTTC.

The chain couples TRBV12-5 to TRBJ1-2; D not certain. Germline-derived CDR1 and CDR2 are LGHNT and FRNRAP. CDR3 size: 16 residues. The germline V and J ends were trimmed by 0 bases and 1 base, with 12 bases remaining between them. CDR3 region: CASGLVRGIINYGYTF. Here the CDR3 DNA reads TGTGCTAGTGGTTTGGTCCGAGGCATCATTAACTATGGCTACACCTTC.

The chain links TRBV5-4 to TRBJ2-7; TRBD1 matches 8 bases. Trimming took 5 bases from V and 5 from J; bases not matched to a gene: 9. This CDR3 region has 14 residues. Germline V gives CDR1 SGHNT, CDR2 YYREEE (reference sequence). The CDR3 protein is CASSRAGQGHEQYF. In nucleotides, the CDR3 is TGTGCCAGCAGTCGAGCAGGACAGGGCCACGAGCAGTACTTC.

The chain joins TRBV18 to TRBJ2-1; 7 nucleotides match TRBD1. Germline loops: CDR1 KGHSH, CDR2 LQKENI. V lost 2 bases to trimming and J lost 4 bases; unmatched junction nucleotides: 8. The CDR3 consists of 16 residues. The CDR3 DNA reads TGTGCCAGCTCACCAGTGAACAGGGGATCATACAATGAGCAGTTCTTC. Amino acid sequence: CASSPVNRGSYNEQFF.

The rearrangement joins TRBV4-1 to TRBJ1-2, with D possibly matching TRBD1 (6 bases). Germline CDR1 MGHRA, CDR2 YSYEKL. This CDR3 has 15 amino acids. Trimming pared 1 base from V and 3 bases from J, leaving 12 bases between. This chain's CDR3 is CASSQVDAGDYGYTF. The CDR3 DNA is TGCGCCAGCAGCCAAGTAGATGCAGGGGACTATGGCTACACCTTC.

The chain links TRBV4-1 to TRBJ1-5; D is perhaps TRBD1 (6 bases). The V and J ends lost 0 bases and 6 bases respectively, with 12 bases between them. The length of the CDR3 is 15 residues. Germline CDR1 and CDR2: MGHRA and YSYEKL. CDR3 sequence (DNA): TGCGCCAGCAGCCAAGAGGGGGGGGCCTCTCAGCCCCAGCATTTT. This sequence encodes CASSQEGGASQPQHF.

The chain uses TRBV9 and TRBJ2-1, with 8 bases that match TRBD1. Germline assignment: CDR1 SGDLS and CDR2 YYNGEE. This CDR3 contains 15 residues. Losses at the gene ends were 3 bases for V and 3 bases for J; bases not matched to a gene: 5. CDR3 sequence: CASSGSTGVYNEQFF. The CDR3 DNA is TGTGCCAGCAGCGGCTCGACAGGGGTCTACAATGAGCAGTTCTTC.

The count of this clone is one. The DNA for the CDR3 is TGCGCCAGCAGTGAGAGGGGCTCCTACAATGAGCAGTTCTTC. The encoded protein is CASSERGSYNEQFF. The chain is built from TRBV10-1 and TRBJ2-1; D possibly corresponds to TRBD1 (5 bases). Trimming pared 2 bases from V and 0 bases from J, leaving 5 bases between. The germline CDR1 and CDR2 sequences are WNHNN and SYGVQD (reference sequence). CDR3 length: 14 residues.

This chain joins TRBV7-8 and TRBJ1-3, with D possibly TRBD1 on 5 matching bases. The ends were cut back, 4 bases at V and 4 bases at J, with 14 bases in the middle. This CDR3 is built from 15 residues. Germline CDR1 and CDR2: SGHVS and FQNEAQ. The DNA for the CDR3 is TGTGCCAGCAGCTCCCTGGGGGGATCGGGAAACACCATATATTTT. Encoded protein: CASSSLGGSGNTIYF.

A few counts support this clone. The genes are TRBV5-1 and TRBJ1-1, with D perhaps TRBD1 (6 bases). V was pared by 4 bases and J by 3 bases, with 16 bases between. CDR1 is SGHRS and CDR2 is YFSETQ in the germline V gene. There are 15 residues in the CDR3. CDR3 DNA sequence: TGCGCCAGCAGCCACCTACAGGGAAGAGACACTGAAGCTTTCTTT. Translated, it gives CASSHLQGRDTEAFF.

This sequence joins TRBV28 and TRBJ2-7; 9 positions match TRBD2. Trimming removed 8 bases from V and 4 bases from J; junction bases left unmatched: 9. This CDR3 has 14 residues. CDR1 is MDHEN, CDR2 SYDVKM, per germline. CDR3 sequence (DNA): TGTGCCAGCGCACGCGGGAGGGCCCCTTACGAGCAGTACTTC. Its protein product is CASARGRAPYEQYF.

The V call is TRBV25-1, the J call TRBJ1-2; 7 bases agree with TRBD1. The germline V gene has CDR1 MGHDK and CDR2 SYGVNS. The CDR3 runs 13 residues. V lost 8 bases to trimming and J lost 7 bases; unmatched junction nucleotides: 10. DNA of the CDR3: TGTGCCAGCTCTATAATAGGGGGCGGTGGCTACACCTTC. It is translated as CASSIIGGGGYTF.

This chain connects TRBV2 to TRBJ1-4; TRBD1 matches 10 bases. Trimming took 6 bases from V and 8 from J; bases not matched to a gene: 0. Germline V gives CDR1 SNHLY, CDR2 FYNNEI. The CDR3 runs to 12 residues. The CDR3 loop is CASRGQGEKLFF. The CDR3, as DNA: TGTGCCAGCAGGGGACAGGGGGAAAAACTGTTTTTT. The entire variable domain, with the rest obtained from reference TRBV2 and TRBJ1-4, is as follows: EPEVTQTPSHQVTQMGQEVILRCVPISNHLYFYWYRQILGQKVEFLVSFYNNEISEKSEIFDDQFSVERPDGSNFTLKIRSTKLEDSAMYFCASRGQGEKLFFGSGTQLSVL.

The chain uses TRBV7-2 and TRBJ2-3, with 9 bases fitting TRBD2. This CDR3 is 17 amino acids long. The V gene end was trimmed by 0 bases and the J gene end by 4 bases; junction bases not matched to a gene: 8. Germline CDR1 is SGHTA and CDR2 is FQGNSA. CDR3 sequence reads: CASSLARGLAVADTQYF. The CDR3 DNA reads TGTGCCAGCAGCTTAGCTAGGGGACTAGCCGTGGCAGATACGCAGTATTTT. The full variable domain, completed using reference TRBV7-2 and TRBJ2-3, is GAGVSQSPSNKVTEKGKDVELRCDPISGHTALYWYRQSLGQGLEFLIYFQGNSAPDKSGLPSDRFSAERTGGSVSTLTIQRTQQEDSAVYLCASSLARGLAVADTQYFGPGTRLTVL.

The V gene is TRBV5-1, the J gene TRBJ2-3; TRBD2 aligns across 14 bases. This CDR3 spans 18 amino acids. Germline V lookup: CDR1 SGHRS, CDR2 YFSETQ. Trimming removed 4 bases from V and 2 bases from J; junction bases left unmatched: 9. DNA for the CDR3: TGCGCCAGCAGCCCGGGACTAGCGGGGGTCGGGGACACAGATACGCAGTATTTT. Protein product: CASSPGLAGVGDTDTQYF.

The genes are TRBV11-2 and TRBJ2-2; D might be TRBD1 (6 bases). Per the germline V gene, CDR1 is SGHAT and CDR2 is FQNNGV. This CDR3 is 15 amino acids long. The V and J ends lost 5 bases and 6 bases respectively, with 16 bases between them. The CDR3 DNA follows: TGTGCCAGCAGCCCCCTGACAGGCCGACCCGGGGAGCTGTTTTTT. Translation: CASSPLTGRPGELFF.

CDR3: CASSANRGSDGYTF. CDR3 sequence (DNA): TGTGCCAGCAGTGCAAACAGGGGCTCGGACGGCTACACCTTC. The rearrangement links TRBV27 to TRBJ1-2; 7 bases line up with TRBD1. The J segment lost 8 bases and the V segment lost 5 bases, leaving 11 bases of the junction unmatched. This CDR3 comprises 14 residues. Germline V lookup: CDR1 MNHEY, CDR2 SMNVEV (reference sequence).

V gene TRBV18 combines with J gene TRBJ2-7; 7 bases line up with TRBD2. V shed 6 bases, J shed 6 bases, and the junction held 11 bases outside the gene matches. CDR1 is KGHSH and CDR2 is LQKENI in the germline V gene. This CDR3 has 14 residues. The CDR3 loop is CASSSGVGGSEQYF. Here the CDR3 DNA reads TGTGCCAGCTCTTCCGGGGTCGGGGGGTCCGAGCAGTACTTC.

This chain links TRBV24-1 with TRBJ2-3; 8 bases agree with TRBD1. V trimming: 6 bases; J trimming: 4 bases; junction bases outside the gene matches: 8. CDR1 and CDR2 (germline): KGHDR, SFDVKD. CDR3 length: 15 residues. CDR3 bases: TGTGCCACCAGTCCAGGGGGCTATGATCCAGATACGCAGTATTTT. Its protein product is CATSPGGYDPDTQYF.

This chain joins TRBV11-2 and TRBJ1-5, with 7 bases identical to TRBD1. V lost 5 bases, J lost 4 bases, and 2 bases stayed unmatched. The CDR3 consists of 13 residues. Germline loops: CDR1 SGHAT, CDR2 FQNNGV. The CDR3 nucleotides are TGTGCCAGCAGCACGGGACAGAATCAGCCCCAGCATTTT. Protein product: CASSTGQNQPQHF.

The chain employs TRBV11-2 and TRBJ2-5; TRBD2 might be the D (7 bases). Germline CDR1 and CDR2: SGHAT and FQNNGV. The V end was cut by 3 bases, the J end by 4 bases, with 21 bases between. This CDR3 is built from 17 residues. The CDR3 nucleotides are TGTGCCAGCAGCTTGATCTATCGGGGGGCTGGGGGAGAGACCCAGTACTTC. Amino acid sequence: CASSLIYRGAGGETQYF.

The rearrangement links TRBV14 to TRBJ1-2; TRBD1 might be the D (5 bases). Germline assignment: CDR1 SGHDN and CDR2 FVKESK. Trimming removed 4 bases from V and 6 bases from J, with 15 bases in between. The CDR3 is 14 residues long. The CDR3 region is CASSPTGGVHGYTF. CDR3 nucleotides: TGTGCCAGCAGCCCCACGGGGGGGGTCCATGGCTACACCTTC.

The V and J genes are TRBV10-3 and TRBJ2-5; D is perhaps TRBD2 (6 bases). The V and J ends lost 5 bases and 1 base respectively, with 8 bases between them. The CDR3 covers 13 residues. Germline CDR1 reads ENHRY; CDR2 reads SYGVKD. CDR3 sequence reads: CAISTGGQETQYF. The CDR3 nucleotides read TGTGCCATCAGTACCGGGGGCCAAGAGACCCAGTACTTC.

The CDR3 here is CASSESFRGADYGYTF. For the CDR3, the DNA is TGCGCCAGCAGTGAGTCATTCAGGGGCGCGGACTATGGCTACACCTTC. The chain recombines TRBV10-2 with TRBJ1-2; the D gene is possibly TRBD1 (6 bases). The V end lost 0 bases, the J end lost 3 bases, and 14 bases lay between the germline ends. The CDR3 consists of 16 residues. CDR1 WSHSY and CDR2 SAAADI come from the germline V gene.

This clone has just a few counts. The chain uses TRBV13 and TRBJ1-1; D might be TRBD1 (6 bases). Germline V gene sequence: CDR1 PRHDT, CDR2 FYEKMQ (reference sequence). The CDR3 has 15 residues. The germline V and J ends were trimmed by 5 bases and 7 bases, with 20 bases remaining between them. The CDR3 here is CASSRPRGTLVEAFF. The CDR3 DNA is TGTGCCAGCAGCAGACCCAGGGGAACACTGGTTGAAGCTTTCTTT.